One and the same sample provided the 5 T cell receptor beta chains below, sequenced in a study of blood T cell repertoires in COVID-19. Data came from immunoSEQ multiplex PCR; TCRdb stores just in-frame clones and leaves some out. The data contain just over 60,000 clones, 70% to 85% of them singletons. The specimen was peripheral blood. These receptors were collected from a man in his sixties with acute or convalescent COVID-19.

The chain couples TRBV23-1 to TRBJ1-5, with D maybe TRBD1 (5 bases). TRBV23-1 is assigned to the ORF class and has an uncertain function. Trimming removed 3 bases from V and 3 bases from J, with 9 bases in between. CDR3 size: 14 residues. In DNA, the CDR3 is TGCGCCAGCAGTCATTGCAGGGACAATCAGCCCCAGCATTTT. It encodes CASSHCRDNQPQHF.

This clone turned up a few times. The chain recombines TRBV7-3 with TRBJ2-7; D may be TRBD1 (5 bases). V dropped 7 bases and J dropped 6 bases, with 31 bases sitting between them. Germline CDR1 is SGHTA and CDR2 is FQGTGA. The CDR3 is 18 amino acids. The CDR3 bases are TGTGCCAGCATCTACCCCGTCAGGGCTCCCCTCCGAAACTGCGAGCAGTACTTC. Its protein product is CASIYPVRAPLRNCEQYF.

This clone was seen many times. In DNA form, the CDR3 reads TGTGCCAGCTCACGAGGCGTTGACGGCGAGCAGTACTTC. Residues: CASSRGVDGEQYF. The V gene is TRBV18, the J gene TRBJ2-7, with D hard to call. V lost 4 bases to trimming and J lost 6 bases, with 13 bases between them. Germline CDR1 is KGHSH and CDR2 is LQKENI. CDR3 length equals 13 residues.

This clone was counted only a few times. V gene TRBV19 combines with J gene TRBJ2-1, with 7 bases lining up with TRBD1. CDR1 and CDR2 (germline): LNHDA, SQIVND (reference sequence). Trimming cost V 4 bases and J 0 bases; bases outside gene matches: 27. This CDR3 region has 23 residues. This CDR3 is CASSTPGQTPFLPLSSSYNEQFF. Here the CDR3 DNA reads TGTGCCAGTAGTACCCCGGGACAGACACCCTTTCTGCCCCTTTCGAGCTCCTACAATGAGCAGTTCTTC.

The chain is built from TRBV7-2 and TRBJ2-3; the match to TRBD1 covers 8 bases. The CDR3 runs to 15 residues. Germline CDR1 is SGHTA and CDR2 is FQGNSA. Trimming removed 5 bases from V and 2 bases from J; junction bases left unmatched: 6. Here the CDR3 DNA reads TGTGCCAGCAGCCCGGGACAGGCCTACACAGATACGCAGTATTTT. It yields the protein CASSPGQAYTDTQYF.